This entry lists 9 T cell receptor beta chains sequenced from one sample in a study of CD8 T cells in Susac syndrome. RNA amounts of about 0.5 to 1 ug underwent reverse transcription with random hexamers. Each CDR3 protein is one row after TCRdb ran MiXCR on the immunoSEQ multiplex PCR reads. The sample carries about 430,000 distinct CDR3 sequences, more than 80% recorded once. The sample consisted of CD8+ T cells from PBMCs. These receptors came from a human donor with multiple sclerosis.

In DNA, the CDR3 is TGCGCCAGCAGCCAACAAGCGGGACTAGCGGGAGTGGTCAAAAACATTCAGTACTTC. The encoded protein is CASSQQAGLAGVVKNIQYF. This chain links TRBV4-1 with TRBJ2-4, with TRBD2 matching over 14 bases. The CDR3 length is 19 residues. Losses at the gene ends were 2 bases for V and 3 bases for J; bases not matched to a gene: 9. The germline gives CDR1 MGHRA, CDR2 YSYEKL.

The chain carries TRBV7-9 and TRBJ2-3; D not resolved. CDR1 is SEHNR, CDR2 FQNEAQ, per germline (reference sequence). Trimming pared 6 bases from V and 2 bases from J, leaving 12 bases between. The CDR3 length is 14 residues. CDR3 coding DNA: TGTGCCAGCAGTCGAATGTGGGCCACAGATACGCAGTATTTT. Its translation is CASSRMWATDTQYF.

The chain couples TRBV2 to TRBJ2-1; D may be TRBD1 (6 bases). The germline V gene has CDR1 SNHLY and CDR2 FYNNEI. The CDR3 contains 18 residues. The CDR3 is CAVGGGRGASTYYNEQFF. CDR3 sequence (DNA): TGTGCGGTGGGTGGGGGCAGGGGCGCAAGTACCTACTACAATGAGCAGTTCTTC.

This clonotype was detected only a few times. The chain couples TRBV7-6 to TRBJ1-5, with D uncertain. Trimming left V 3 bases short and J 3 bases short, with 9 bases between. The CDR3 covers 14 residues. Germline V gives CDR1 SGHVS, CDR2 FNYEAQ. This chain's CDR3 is CASSFRGFNQPQHF. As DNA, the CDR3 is TGTGCCAGCAGCTTTCGGGGATTCAATCAGCCCCAGCATTTT.

The CDR3 sequence is CASSYSTGPSMNTEAFF. CDR3 bases: TGTGCCAGCAGTTACTCCACAGGGCCCAGTATGAACACTGAAGCTTTCTTT. The genes are TRBV6-5 and TRBJ1-1; D might be TRBD1 (6 bases). The CDR3 is made up of 17 amino acids. CDR1 MNHEY and CDR2 SVGAGI come from the germline V gene. V was shortened by 0 bases and J by 0 bases, with 14 bases between the two germline ends.

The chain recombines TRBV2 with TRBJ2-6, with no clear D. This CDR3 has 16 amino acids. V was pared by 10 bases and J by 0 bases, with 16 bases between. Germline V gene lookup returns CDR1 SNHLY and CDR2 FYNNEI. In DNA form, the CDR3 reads TGTGCCACCGTCATCTTGAATTCCTCTGGGGCCAACGTCCTGACTTTC. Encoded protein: CATVILNSSGANVLTF.

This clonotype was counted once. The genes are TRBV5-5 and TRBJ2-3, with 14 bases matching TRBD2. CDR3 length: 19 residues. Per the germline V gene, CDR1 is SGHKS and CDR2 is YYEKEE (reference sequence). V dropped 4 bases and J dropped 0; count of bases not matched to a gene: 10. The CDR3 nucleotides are TGTGCCAGCAGCCCTGGGACTAGCGGGAGCCCCTCTAGCACAGATACGCAGTATTTT. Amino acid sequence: CASSPGTSGSPSSTDTQYF. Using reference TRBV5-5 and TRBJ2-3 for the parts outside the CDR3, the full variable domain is DAGVTQSPTHLIKTRGQQVTLRCSPISGHKSVSWYQQVLGQGPQFIFQYYEKEERGRGNFPDRFSARQFPNYSSELNVNALLLGDSALYLCASSPGTSGSPSSTDTQYFGPGTRLTVL.

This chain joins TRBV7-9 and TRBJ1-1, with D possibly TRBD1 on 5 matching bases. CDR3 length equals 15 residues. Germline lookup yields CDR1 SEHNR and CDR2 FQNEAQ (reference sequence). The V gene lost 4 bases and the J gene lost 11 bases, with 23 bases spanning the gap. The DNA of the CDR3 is TGTGCCAGCAGCTCTGTGACAGTTGGTCGAACTGGGGCTTTCTTT. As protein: CASSSVTVGRTGAFF.

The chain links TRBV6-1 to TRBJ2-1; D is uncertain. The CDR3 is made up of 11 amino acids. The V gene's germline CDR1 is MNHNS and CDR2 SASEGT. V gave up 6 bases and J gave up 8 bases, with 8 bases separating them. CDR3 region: CASSWVDEQFF. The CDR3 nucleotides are TGTGCCAGCAGCTGGGTTGATGAGCAGTTCTTC.